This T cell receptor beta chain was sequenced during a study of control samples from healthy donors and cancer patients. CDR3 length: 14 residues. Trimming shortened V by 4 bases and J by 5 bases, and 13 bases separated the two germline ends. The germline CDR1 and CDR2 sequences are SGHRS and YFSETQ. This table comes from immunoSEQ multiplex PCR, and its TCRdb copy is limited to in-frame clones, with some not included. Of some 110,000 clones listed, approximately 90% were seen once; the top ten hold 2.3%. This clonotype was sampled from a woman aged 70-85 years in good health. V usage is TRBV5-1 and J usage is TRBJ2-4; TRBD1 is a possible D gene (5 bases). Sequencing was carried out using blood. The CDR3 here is CASSAPEGENIQYF. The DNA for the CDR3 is TGCGCCAGCAGCGCCCCCGAAGGGGAAAACATTCAGTACTTC.